A single sample gave rise to the 10 T cell receptor beta chains below, sequenced in a study of PD-1 blockade in classical Hodgkin lymphoma. Relapse was seen in all patients after autologous stem cell transplantation, and brentuximab vedotin exposure was variable. Clones were sequenced by immunoSEQ multiplex PCR, and TCRdb holds only the in-frame ones, with some missing. The table shows approximately 13,000 clones, with roughly 80% occurring only once. Sequencing used peripheral blood mononuclear cells (PBMCs), obtained at baseline. These receptors all stem from a human donor with classical Hodgkin lymphoma.

The chain carries TRBV5-1 and TRBJ2-6; D ambiguous. The CDR3 is 17 amino acids. Trimming shortened V by 3 bases and J by 5 bases, and 18 bases separated the two germline ends. Germline CDR1 SGHRS, CDR2 YFSETQ. This CDR3 reads CASSCNGSQSRANVLTF. The CDR3 DNA reads TGCGCCAGCAGCTGCAACGGTTCACAAAGTCGGGCCAACGTCCTGACTTTC.

The V gene is TRBV11-2, the J gene TRBJ1-2, with D hard to call. The germline V gene has CDR1 SGHAT and CDR2 FQNNGV. This CDR3 region has 14 residues. Deletions cut 3 bases from V and 0 bases from J, with 8 bases between. The CDR3 loop is CASSFMRANYGYTF. The CDR3 DNA follows: TGTGCCAGCAGCTTCATGAGGGCTAACTATGGCTACACCTTC.

V is TRBV5-6 and J is TRBJ2-1, with a tentative D call TRBD2 (5 bases). The CDR3 sequence is 17 residues long. Per germline, CDR1 SGHDT and CDR2 YYEEEE. V was clipped by 1 base and J by 7 bases, with 21 bases between them. CDR3 in DNA: TGTGCCAGCAGCTTGAGGCATGGCGCCTTGGGGAGAAATGAGCAGTTCTTC. Amino acids: CASSLRHGALGRNEQFF.

The CDR3 DNA follows: TGCGCCAGCAGCTTCTGGGGGGGCAATCAGCCCCAGCATTTT. Amino acids: CASSFWGGNQPQHF. The rearrangement uses TRBV5-1 and TRBJ1-5; TRBD1 is a possible D gene (5 bases). V was trimmed by 2 bases and J by 2 bases, leaving 8 bases between them. The CDR3 covers 14 residues. Germline V gene lookup returns CDR1 SGHRS and CDR2 YFSETQ. The full variable domain, its missing parts supplied by reference TRBV5-1 and TRBJ1-5, is KAGVTQTPRYLIKTRGQQVTLSCSPISGHRSVSWYQQTPGQGLQFLFEYFSETQRNKGNFPGRFSGRQFSNSRSEMNVSTLELGDSALYLCASSFWGGNQPQHFGDGTRLSIL.

This clone appeared once. The chain joins TRBV5-1 to TRBJ2-1, with D possibly being TRBD2 (5 bases). CDR1 is SGHRS, CDR2 YFSETQ, per germline. V shed 1 base and J shed 6 bases, with 11 bases lying between them. The CDR3 spans 14 residues. CDR3 coding DNA: TGCGCCAGCAGCTTGCGAGTGGCGGGCAATGAGCAGTTCTTC. Encoded protein: CASSLRVAGNEQFF.

This chain uses TRBV12-5 with TRBJ1-6; D is ambiguous. This CDR3 comprises 14 residues. Germline V gene data show CDR1 as LGHNT and CDR2 as FRNRAP. V shed 6 bases and J shed 12 bases, with 18 bases lying between them. The CDR3 coding sequence is TGTGCTAGTGGATCCTCCAACGGGGAAATACCCCTCCACTTT. Translation gives CASGSSNGEIPLHF.

The chain carries TRBV29-1 and TRBJ1-1; TRBD1 matches 7 bases. Germline V gene sequence: CDR1 SQVTM, CDR2 ANQGSEA. The CDR3 runs to 14 residues. V lost 7 bases, J lost 3 bases, and 11 bases stayed unmatched. CDR3: CSAHPTGRYTEAFF. The CDR3 coding sequence is TGCAGCGCCCATCCGACAGGGCGGTACACTGAAGCTTTCTTT.

The chain is built from TRBV25-1 and TRBJ1-2; 7 nucleotides line up with TRBD1. Germline V CDR1 and CDR2: MGHDK, SYGVNS. CDR3 size: 13 residues. After removal of 2 bases from V and 5 bases from J, the junction contained 2 bases not matched to a gene. The CDR3: CASSEGDSYGYTF. As DNA, the CDR3 is TGTGCCAGCAGTGAAGGGGACAGTTATGGCTACACCTTC.

The rearrangement joins TRBV7-2 to TRBJ1-6, with 8 bases that match TRBD1. The trim removed 2 bases at V and 0 bases at J, leaving 0 bases unmatched. The CDR3 extends over 16 amino acids. CDR1 is SGHTA, CDR2 FQGNSA, per germline. CDR3 nucleotide sequence: TGTGCCAGCAGCTTAACAGGGGGCTCCTATAATTCACCCCTCCACTTT. Translating it yields CASSLTGGSYNSPLHF.

The CDR3 coding sequence is TGTGCCAGCAGTCGGGGGGCAAGGTCCTACAATGAGCAGTTCTTC. This gives the protein CASSRGARSYNEQFF. The rearrangement uses TRBV4-2 and TRBJ2-1, with D tentatively TRBD2 (7 bases). The CDR3 extends over 15 amino acids. Trimming took off 6 bases at V and 1 base at J, with 13 bases between the two ends. The germline gives CDR1 LGHNA, CDR2 YNFKEQ.